The 30 T cell receptor beta chains below all came from one sample that was sequenced in a study of naive CD8 T cells in extremely preterm neonates. Study results and caveats: Relative to older groups, preterm infants had shorter, less trimmed CDR3s with fewer N additions.

Assay used: immunoSEQ multiplex PCR; TCRdb lists only in-frame clones, some missing. This table has 4,500 to 6,500 clones, 90% to 95% appearing once. Their cognate antigens are unknown. Extremely preterm births at 23-27 weeks of gestation supplied the samples. The sequencing sample was made of naive CD8+ T cells from cord blood. The receptors originated from a boy who was born preterm.

This clone came up a few times. V and J are TRBV9 and TRBJ1-2, with D possibly being TRBD1 (6 bases). Germline V gene data show CDR1 as SGDLS and CDR2 as YYNGEE. This CDR3 has 12 residues. The V gene lost 3 bases and the J gene lost 5 bases, with 8 bases spanning the gap. For the CDR3, the DNA is TGTGCCAGCAGCGACAGGGTTTATGGCTACACCTTC. Protein product: CASSDRVYGYTF.

This clone has just one count. V and J are TRBV10-3 and TRBJ2-2, with D tentatively TRBD2 (5 bases). V dropped 2 bases and J dropped 0 bases, with 7 bases sitting between them. Looked up from germline, CDR1 is ENHRY and CDR2 is SYGVKD. This CDR3 is built from 15 residues. Here the CDR3 reads CAISETGTNTGELFF. The CDR3 coding sequence is TGTGCCATCAGTGAGACCGGGACGAACACCGGGGAGCTGTTTTTT.

This rearrangement joins TRBV6-5 to TRBJ1-2; weak D call: TRBD1 (5 bases). The CDR3 runs 14 residues. CDR1 is MNHEY and CDR2 is SVGAGI in the germline V gene. Between the trimmed V and J ends, which lost 5 bases and 7 bases, there was a span of 17 bases. CDR3 nucleotides: TGTGCCAGCAGTCCATATTACAGGAGCTCTGGCTACACCTTC. This codes for CASSPYYRSSGYTF.

The chain links TRBV7-9 to TRBJ2-3; D uncertain. Trimming removed 1 base at V and 0 bases at J, with 5 bases between. Germline-derived CDR1 and CDR2 are SEHNR and FQNEAQ (reference sequence). The CDR3 sequence is 14 residues long. The DNA of the CDR3 is TGTGCCAGCAGCTTAGACACTAGCACAGATACGCAGTATTTT. It codes for CASSLDTSTDTQYF.

J is TRBJ1-5 and V is TRBV6-4; D not certain. V shed 0 bases and J shed 6 bases, with 9 bases lying between them. Germline V CDR1 and CDR2: MRHNA, SNTAGT. This CDR3 is built from 14 residues. CDR3 loop: CASSDSRKGQPQHF. CDR3 DNA: TGTGCCAGCAGTGACTCGCGAAAGGGTCAGCCCCAGCATTTT.

The chain employs TRBV13 and TRBJ2-1; the match to TRBD2 covers 13 bases. With 5 bases clipped from V and 4 bases from J, the junction kept 5 bases outside the gene matches. This CDR3 comprises 16 residues. Germline values: CDR1 PRHDT, CDR2 FYEKMQ (reference sequence). CDR3 protein: CASSIETSGRYNEQFF. The CDR3 DNA sequence: TGTGCCAGCAGCATAGAGACTAGCGGGAGGTACAATGAGCAGTTCTTC.

The rearrangement uses TRBV4-1 and TRBJ1-1; perhaps TRBD1 as D (6 bases). Germline-derived CDR1 and CDR2 are MGHRA and YSYEKL. Trimming pared 1 base from V and 4 bases from J, leaving 10 bases between. The CDR3 extends over 14 amino acids. Here the CDR3 DNA reads TGCGCCAGCAGCCAAGCAAGAGGGGGCACTGAAGCTTTCTTT. Translated: CASSQARGGTEAFF.

The genes are TRBV13 and TRBJ2-7, with 10 bases lining up with TRBD2. Trimming cost V 4 bases and J 2 bases; bases outside gene matches: 2. Looked up from germline, CDR1 is PRHDT and CDR2 is FYEKMQ (reference sequence). CDR3 length equals 14 residues. The CDR3 sequence: CASSSGTSAYEQYF. The CDR3 DNA sequence: TGTGCCAGCAGCTCCGGGACTAGCGCCTACGAGCAGTACTTC.

The V and J genes are TRBV7-2 and TRBJ2-1; 7 bases line up with TRBD2. Looked up from germline, CDR1 is SGHTA and CDR2 is FQGNSA. The CDR3 is 15 amino acids. Trimming at V came to 5 bases and at J to 7 bases, leaving 11 bases not matched to a gene. The CDR3 loop is CASSRSGTGGNEQFF. The DNA of the CDR3 is TGTGCCAGCAGCCGAAGCGGAACCGGGGGGAATGAGCAGTTCTTC.

The V and J genes are TRBV27 and TRBJ2-1; 8 nucleotides agree with TRBD1. V was clipped by 4 bases and J by 7 bases; unmatched bases: 0. CDR1 and CDR2 (germline): MNHEY, SMNVEV (reference sequence). The CDR3 runs 12 residues. This CDR3 is CASSWTGNEQFF. In DNA, the CDR3 is TGTGCCAGCAGTTGGACAGGGAATGAGCAGTTCTTC.

V gene TRBV4-3 combines with J gene TRBJ2-5; D might be TRBD1 or TRBD2, each matching 5 bases. The V end was cut by 3 bases, the J end by 1 base, with 6 bases between. CDR3 size: 13 residues. Germline CDR1 reads LGHNA; CDR2 reads YSLEER. As DNA, the CDR3 is TGCGCCAGCAGCCAGGGACCCCAAGAGACCCAGTACTTC. Protein sequence: CASSQGPQETQYF.

The chain carries TRBV6-5 and TRBJ2-3; D remains ambiguous. Germline V lookup: CDR1 MNHEY, CDR2 SVGAGI. The CDR3 length is 14 residues. Trimming left V 0 bases short and J 1 base short, with 5 bases between. The CDR3 loop reads CASSYSQGTDTQYF. The CDR3 DNA reads TGTGCCAGCAGTTACTCGCAGGGCACAGATACGCAGTATTTT.

V gene TRBV7-9 combines with J gene TRBJ2-7; no reliable D call. This CDR3 comprises 16 residues. Germline CDR1 reads SEHNR; CDR2 reads FQNEAQ (reference sequence). Deletions cut 2 bases from V and 0 bases from J, with 14 bases between. The CDR3 sequence: CASSLPGSWSSYEQYF. CDR3 bases: TGTGCCAGCAGCTTACCGGGTTCTTGGAGCTCCTACGAGCAGTACTTC. The entire variable domain, with the rest obtained from reference TRBV7-9 and TRBJ2-7, is as follows: DTGVSQNPRHKITKRGQNVTFRCDPISEHNRLYWYRQTLGQGPEFLTYFQNEAQLEKSRLLSDRFSAERPKGSFSTLEIQRTEQGDSAMYLCASSLPGSWSSYEQYFGPGTRLTVT.

This chain uses TRBV7-9 with TRBJ1-1; D unresolved. V shed 1 base and J shed 4 bases, with 4 bases lying between them. The CDR3 totals 12 residues. Germline CDR1 reads SEHNR; CDR2 reads FQNEAQ (reference sequence). CDR3 DNA sequence: TGTGCCAGCAGCTTAGGGATCACTGAAGCTTTCTTT. Its translation is CASSLGITEAFF.

This sequence joins TRBV19 and TRBJ2-1, with TRBD2 identical over 7 bases. J lost 0 bases, V lost 4 bases, and 0 bases had no gene match. Germline V gene data show CDR1 as LNHDA and CDR2 as SQIVND (reference sequence). There are 14 residues in the CDR3. CDR3 nucleotides: TGTGCCAGTAGTAGCGGGAGCTCCTACAATGAGCAGTTCTTC. It codes for CASSSGSSYNEQFF.

The chain couples TRBV27 to TRBJ1-1; 12 nucleotides align to TRBD1. CDR3 length: 17 amino acids. V lost 5 bases and J lost 1; bases outside the gene matches: 8. Germline CDR1 and CDR2: MNHEY and SMNVEV (reference sequence). CDR3 DNA: TGTGCCAGCAGTCCTCCGGGACAGGGGGCGAGGAACACTGAAGCTTTCTTT. Translated, it gives CASSPPGQGARNTEAFF.

V and J are TRBV30 and TRBJ2-5; D gene uncertain. Germline lookup yields CDR1 GTSNPN and CDR2 SVGIG (reference sequence). V was trimmed by 1 base and J by 5 bases, leaving 2 bases between them. The CDR3 contains 10 residues. The DNA of the CDR3 is TGTGCCTGGAGTGGGGAGACCCAGTACTTC. Its translation is CAWSGETQYF.

The chain carries TRBV19 and TRBJ1-1; 7 positions match TRBD1. The V and J ends lost 3 bases and 0 bases, in that order; junction bases with no gene match: 4. This CDR3 spans 15 amino acids. Germline V gene data show CDR1 as LNHDA and CDR2 as SQIVND (reference sequence). As DNA, the CDR3 is TGTGCCAGTAGTATGGGGGACAGCCTGAACACTGAAGCTTTCTTT. Its protein is CASSMGDSLNTEAFF.

The rearrangement links TRBV5-1 to TRBJ2-7, with TRBD1 as a possible D gene (5 bases). Looked up from germline, CDR1 is SGHRS and CDR2 is YFSETQ. The CDR3 totals 14 residues. Trimming cost V 0 bases and J 0 bases, with 7 bases left between them. The CDR3 sequence is CASSLADSSYEQYF. The CDR3 DNA follows: TGCGCCAGCAGCTTGGCAGACAGCTCCTACGAGCAGTACTTC. The complete variable domain, with remaining parts taken from reference TRBV5-1 and TRBJ2-7, reads KAGVTQTPRYLIKTRGQQVTLSCSPISGHRSVSWYQQTPGQGLQFLFEYFSETQRNKGNFPGRFSGRQFSNSRSEMNVSTLELGDSALYLCASSLADSSYEQYFGPGTRLTVT.

The chain joins TRBV9 to TRBJ2-7, with TRBD2 matching 9 bases. The CDR3 extends over 16 amino acids. The ends lost 0 bases at V and 2 bases at J; junction bases unmatched: 6. The germline gives CDR1 SGDLS, CDR2 YYNGEE. CDR3 amino acids: CASSVEASGTPYEQYF. The CDR3 nucleotides read TGTGCCAGCAGCGTAGAGGCTAGCGGGACTCCCTACGAGCAGTACTTC.

This chain links TRBV7-2 with TRBJ2-7, with 8 bases identical to TRBD1. This CDR3 has 14 residues. From germline, CDR1 is SGHTA and CDR2 FQGNSA. V lost 4 bases, J lost 2 bases, and 4 bases stayed unmatched. CDR3: CASSSDRVTYEQYF. For the CDR3, the DNA is TGTGCCAGCAGCTCGGACAGGGTAACCTACGAGCAGTACTTC.

The chain links TRBV11-2 to TRBJ1-1; D ambiguous. The germline V gene has CDR1 SGHAT and CDR2 FQNNGV. This CDR3 comprises 15 residues. V was clipped by 1 base and J by 1 base, with 10 bases between them. CDR3 in amino acids: CASSLGTRGNTEAFF. CDR3 nucleotide sequence: TGTGCCAGCAGCTTAGGGACCCGGGGGAACACTGAAGCTTTCTTT.

J is TRBJ2-4 and V is TRBV10-2; D may be TRBD1 (5 bases). CDR1 and CDR2 (germline): WSHSY, SAAADI. The CDR3 is made up of 13 amino acids. V lost 4 bases and J 4 bases, leaving 8 bases between the germline ends. CDR3 DNA: TGCGCCAGCAGTGGGACAAAAAAAAACATTCAGTACTTC. Protein sequence: CASSGTKKNIQYF.

The CDR3 loop is CASSLWNGRNTGELFF. The CDR3 nucleotides are TGTGCCAGCAGTTTATGGAACGGGAGGAACACCGGGGAGCTGTTTTTT. The chain employs TRBV28 and TRBJ2-2; a possible D gene is TRBD2 (6 bases). This CDR3 region has 16 residues. V was cut by 0 bases and J by 1 base, with 9 bases left in between. Germline lookup yields CDR1 MDHEN and CDR2 SYDVKM. The full variable domain, rest sourced from reference TRBV28 and TRBJ2-2, is DVKVTQSSRYLVKRTGEKVFLECVQDMDHENMFWYRQDPGLGLRLIYFSYDVKMKEKGDIPEGYSVSREKKERFSLILESASTNQTSMYLCASSLWNGRNTGELFFGEGSRLTVL.

This clone turned up a few times. The chain carries TRBV29-1 and TRBJ1-1; D remains ambiguous. V was clipped by 1 base and J by 0 bases, with 9 bases between them. CDR3 length: 14 residues. Germline CDR1 reads SQVTM; CDR2 reads ANQGSEA. The CDR3, as DNA: TGCAGCGTTGAAGGGGCAGCTATGAACACTGAAGCTTTCTTT. Its translation is CSVEGAAMNTEAFF.

The chain couples TRBV27 to TRBJ2-7; maybe TRBD1 (5 bases). The CDR3 has 12 amino acids. CDR1 and CDR2 (germline): MNHEY, SMNVEV (reference sequence). V was shortened by 2 bases and J by 4 bases, with 6 bases between the two germline ends. The CDR3 sequence: CASSLPGYEQYF. The CDR3 DNA is TGTGCCAGCAGTTTACCAGGGTACGAGCAGTACTTC.

The chain combines TRBV27 with TRBJ2-7, with TRBD2 matching 13 bases. V trimming: 2 bases; J trimming: 6 bases; junction bases outside the gene matches: 1. Germline V lookup: CDR1 MNHEY, CDR2 SMNVEV (reference sequence). The CDR3 is made up of 14 amino acids. This CDR3 is CASSLTSGRAEQYF. CDR3 coding DNA: TGTGCCAGCAGTTTAACTAGCGGGAGGGCCGAGCAGTACTTC.

This clone was detected once. V is TRBV2 and J is TRBJ1-2; 11 bases line up with TRBD1. The CDR3 length is 18 residues. After removal of 0 bases from V and 4 bases from J, the junction contained 10 bases not matched to a gene. In germline, CDR1 is SNHLY, CDR2 FYNNEI. The CDR3 protein is CASSEAVGQGARIYGYTF. The CDR3 region has the DNA TGTGCCAGCAGTGAAGCCGTAGGACAGGGGGCGCGTATCTATGGCTACACCTTC.

The chain employs TRBV27 and TRBJ1-2; possible D gene TRBD1, 6 bases. V was pared by 6 bases and J by 7 bases, with 15 bases between. This CDR3 is built from 13 residues. Germline lookup yields CDR1 MNHEY and CDR2 SMNVEV (reference sequence). The CDR3 DNA follows: TGTGCCAGCAGCTCTATAGGGGGTATTGGCTACACCTTC. Protein product: CASSSIGGIGYTF.

This chain links TRBV21-1 with TRBJ1-5. TRBV21-1 represents a pseudogene. This CDR3 spans 16 amino acids. The CDR3 sequence: CASRVWLHWHHQPQHF. The CDR3, as DNA: TGTGCCAGCAGAGTCTGGCTACATTGGCATCATCAGCCCCAGCATTTT.